Below, 30 T cell receptor beta chains from the same sample are listed, as sequenced in a study of T cell responses to AZD1222 COVID-19 vaccine. The protocol was immunoSEQ multiplex PCR, while the TCRdb copy is restricted to in-frame clones and leaves out a portion. The top ten clones hold roughly 3.4% of a sample with about 150,000 clones, approximately 90% of them seen once. The source was peripheral blood, collected 28 days after the second AZD1222 dose. These receptors all come from an adult who received the AZD1222 COVID-19 vaccine.

This sequence joins TRBV30 and TRBJ2-7; 8 bases agree with TRBD1. Germline assignment: CDR1 GTSNPN and CDR2 SVGIG (reference sequence). CDR3 size: 11 residues. The J segment lost 7 bases and the V segment lost 5 bases, leaving 4 bases of the junction unmatched. CDR3 DNA sequence: TGTGCCTGGCGACAGGGGAGGGAGCAGTACTTC. It is translated as CAWRQGREQYF.

This clone has a single count. This chain connects TRBV5-1 to TRBJ1-1; weak D call: TRBD1 (6 bases). In germline, CDR1 is SGHRS, CDR2 YFSETQ. CDR3 size: 16 residues. V was clipped by 0 bases and J by 0 bases, with 12 bases between them. CDR3 in DNA: TGCGCCAGCAGCTTGGAAAGGGGGGGCATGAACACTGAAGCTTTCTTT. Its translation: CASSLERGGMNTEAFF.

The count of this clone is one. The CDR3 is CASTLAGAVTGELFF. CDR3 coding DNA: TGCGCCAGCACCCTAGCGGGAGCTGTCACCGGGGAGCTGTTTTTT. The chain is built from TRBV5-1 and TRBJ2-2; TRBD2 aligns across 10 bases. V was pared by 6 bases and J by 4 bases, with 6 bases of the junction left unmatched. Germline V lookup: CDR1 SGHRS, CDR2 YFSETQ. The CDR3 spans 15 residues.

This clone was seen just once. The V call is TRBV28, the J call TRBJ1-4; D uncertain. With 7 bases removed from V and 6 bases from J, the gap between germline ends came to 15 bases. This CDR3 contains 14 residues. Germline values: CDR1 MDHEN, CDR2 SYDVKM. CDR3: CASNAGSRHEKLFF. CDR3 DNA sequence: TGTGCCAGCAATGCTGGGTCACGACATGAAAAACTGTTTTTT.

This clone occurred once. This rearrangement joins TRBV24-1 to TRBJ2-3; D is uncertain. V shed 9 bases and J shed 3 bases, with 6 bases lying between them. The CDR3 is 11 amino acids. CDR1 KGHDR and CDR2 SFDVKD come from the germline V gene. CDR3: CATPRTDTQYF. CDR3 nucleotides: TGTGCCACCCCCAGGACAGATACGCAGTATTTT.

The J gene is TRBJ1-2, the V gene TRBV19, with D maybe TRBD1 (5 bases). The germline V gene has CDR1 LNHDA and CDR2 SQIVND (reference sequence). The CDR3 extends over 17 amino acids. Trimming shortened V by 3 bases and J by 1 base, and 18 bases separated the two germline ends. The CDR3 sequence: CASSILRDEGFNYGYTF. The CDR3 DNA follows: TGTGCCAGTAGTATCCTCCGGGACGAGGGTTTTAACTATGGCTACACCTTC.

This clone appeared once. The rearrangement links TRBV25-1 to TRBJ1-2, with a tentative D call TRBD1 (5 bases). The germline gives CDR1 MGHDK, CDR2 SYGVNS. V dropped 9 bases and J dropped 4 bases, with 12 bases sitting between them. The CDR3 contains 12 residues. The CDR3 spells CASSPQGYGYTF. As DNA, the CDR3 is TGTGCCAGTTCCCCCCAGGGCTATGGCTACACCTTC.

This clone was counted only a few times. The chain links TRBV25-1 to TRBJ1-1; no definite D call. Germline CDR1 and CDR2: MGHDK and SYGVNS. V lost 3 bases, J lost 5 bases, and 10 bases lay in between. The CDR3 has 13 amino acids. The CDR3 reads CASSDRVGTEAFF. The CDR3 DNA reads as TGTGCCAGCAGTGACCGGGTTGGTACTGAAGCTTTCTTT.

This chain joins TRBV6-5 and TRBJ2-5; D gene uncertain. The CDR3 runs to 15 residues. CDR1 is MNHEY, CDR2 SVGAGI, per germline. Trimming took 0 bases from V and 2 from J, leaving 10 bases between them. The CDR3 loop reads CASSYSWAQQETQYF. CDR3 sequence (DNA): TGTGCCAGCAGTTACTCATGGGCCCAACAAGAGACCCAGTACTTC.

The rearrangement uses TRBV19 and TRBJ1-1, with TRBD1 identical over 8 bases. The germline V gene encodes CDR1 LNHDA and CDR2 SQIVND (reference sequence). The CDR3 totals 13 residues. After removal of 3 bases from V and 8 bases from J, the junction contained 5 bases not matched to a gene. The chain's CDR3 is CASSIRDRLEAFF. CDR3 sequence (DNA): TGTGCCAGTAGTATCCGGGACAGGTTGGAAGCTTTCTTT.

The rearrangement uses TRBV7-9 and TRBJ2-5, with TRBD2 matching 10 bases. The CDR3 spans 14 residues. Germline assignment: CDR1 SEHNR and CDR2 FQNEAQ (reference sequence). V was pared by 4 bases and J by 4 bases, with 3 bases of the junction left unmatched. The CDR3 coding sequence is TGTGCCAGCAGCTCCAGCGGGAGGGGAGAGACCCAGTACTTC. Translating gives CASSSSGRGETQYF.

The gene calls are TRBV7-6 and TRBJ2-5, with D unclear. Germline CDR1 and CDR2: SGHVS and FNYEAQ. V was shortened by 2 bases and J by 3 bases, with 22 bases between the two germline ends. The CDR3 contains 18 residues. CDR3 in amino acids: CASSLTYRKAPIEETQYF. The CDR3 bases are TGTGCCAGCAGCTTAACATACCGGAAAGCACCAATCGAAGAGACCCAGTACTTC.

V and J are TRBV29-1 and TRBJ1-1, with unresolved D. Trimming removed 3 bases from V and 0 bases from J, with 14 bases in between. The V gene's germline CDR1 is SQVTM and CDR2 ANQGSEA. The CDR3 contains 15 residues. The CDR3, as DNA: TGCAGCGTTGATGGCCAGGTTTCGTTGAACACTGAAGCTTTCTTT. Its protein product is CSVDGQVSLNTEAFF.

This clone was detected only once. The chain employs TRBV7-9 and TRBJ1-2; D is unresolved. V was shortened by 1 base and J by 0 bases, with 3 bases between the two germline ends. The germline V gene encodes CDR1 SEHNR and CDR2 FQNEAQ (reference sequence). This CDR3 is built from 13 residues. CDR3 sequence reads: CASSLDANYGYTF. Here the CDR3 DNA reads TGTGCCAGCAGCTTAGATGCTAACTATGGCTACACCTTC.

This chain links TRBV19 with TRBJ2-1, with 9 bases aligning to TRBD2. J lost 9 bases, V lost 3 bases, and 6 bases had no gene match. The CDR3 is made up of 14 amino acids. Germline values: CDR1 LNHDA, CDR2 SQIVND (reference sequence). CDR3 in DNA: TGTGCCAGTAGTATCGGACTAGCGAAGAGTGAGCAGTTCTTC. It yields the protein CASSIGLAKSEQFF. The entire variable domain, with the rest obtained from reference TRBV19 and TRBJ2-1, is as follows: DGGITQSPKYLFRKEGQNVTLSCEQNLNHDAMYWYRQDPGQGLRLIYYSQIVNDFQKGDIAEGYSVSREKKESFPLTVTSAQKNPTAFYLCASSIGLAKSEQFFGPGTRLTVL.

This chain connects TRBV3-1 (or the pseudogene TRBV3-2) to TRBJ1-5; no clear D gene. V was cut by 0 bases and J by 4 bases, with 16 bases left in between. CDR3 length: 17 amino acids. The V gene's germline CDR1 is LGHDT and CDR2 YNNKEL (reference sequence). CDR3: CASSQDLVSPGNQPQHF. Written as DNA, the CDR3 is TGTGCCAGCAGCCAAGATCTCGTCTCCCCTGGGAATCAGCCCCAGCATTTT.

This sequence joins TRBV5-6 and TRBJ1-3; weak D call: TRBD1 (5 bases). V was trimmed by 4 bases and J by 0 bases, leaving 20 bases between them. This CDR3 comprises 18 residues. Germline lookup yields CDR1 SGHDT and CDR2 YYEEEE. CDR3 DNA: TGTGCCAGCAGCCCCAGGGAGAGGAAGGAGTACTCTGGAAACACCATATATTTT. Encoded protein: CASSPRERKEYSGNTIYF.

The CDR3: CASSPLREGNTEAFF. CDR3 nucleotide sequence: TGTGCCAGCTCACCACTGCGGGAGGGGAACACTGAAGCTTTCTTT. The rearrangement uses TRBV18 and TRBJ1-1; no clear D gene. CDR3 length equals 15 residues. CDR1 KGHSH and CDR2 LQKENI come from the germline V gene. Trimming took 1 base from V and 1 from J, leaving 10 bases between them. The complete variable domain, with remaining parts taken from reference TRBV18 and TRBJ1-1, reads NAGVMQNPRHLVRRRGQEARLRCSPMKGHSHVYWYRQLPEEGLKFMVYLQKENIIDESGMPKERFSAEFPKEGPSILRIQQVVRGDSAAYFCASSPLREGNTEAFFGQGTRLTVV.

The chain couples TRBV6-1 to TRBJ1-3, with 8 bases matching TRBD1. The CDR3 length is 18 residues. Looked up from germline, CDR1 is MNHNS and CDR2 is SASEGT. V was clipped by 1 base and J by 4 bases; unmatched bases: 12. Here the CDR3 DNA reads TGTGCCAGCAGTGAAGGATACCCTGTCAGGGGGCAAGGAAACACCATATATTTT. This sequence encodes CASSEGYPVRGQGNTIYF.

The chain uses TRBV5-1 and TRBJ2-1, with 10 bases aligning to TRBD1. V dropped 0 bases and J dropped 10; count of bases not matched to a gene: 4. Germline loops: CDR1 SGHRS, CDR2 YFSETQ. The CDR3 has 14 amino acids. CDR3 residues: CASSLAGTGEEQFF. CDR3 coding DNA: TGCGCCAGCAGCTTGGCCGGGACAGGGGAAGAGCAGTTCTTC.

This clone appeared a few times. The chain uses TRBV5-8 and TRBJ2-2; D gene uncertain. CDR3 length equals 14 residues. V shed 0 bases and J shed 4 bases, with 7 bases lying between them. Germline V gene sequence: CDR1 SGHTS, CDR2 YDEGEE. CDR3 DNA: TGTGCCAGCAGCTTGGCCGGAAGCACCGGGGAGCTGTTTTTT. Protein: CASSLAGSTGELFF.

The chain uses TRBV28 and TRBJ2-3, with 7 bases aligning to TRBD1. CDR1 and CDR2 from the germline V gene are MDHEN and SYDVKM. This CDR3 has 14 residues. V gave up 5 bases and J gave up 8 bases; unmatched junction bases: 10. CDR3 in amino acids: CASSQRQGFATQYF. CDR3 in DNA: TGTGCCAGCAGTCAACGACAGGGTTTTGCTACGCAGTATTTT.

This chain connects TRBV6-5 to TRBJ2-2, with D tentatively TRBD1 (5 bases). The ends were cut back, 10 bases at V and 7 bases at J, with 16 bases in the middle. The CDR3 sequence is 13 residues long. Germline V gene sequence: CDR1 MNHEY, CDR2 SVGAGI. For the CDR3, the DNA is TGTGCCAACACCCAAGGGGTCAACGGGGAGCTGTTTTTT. Residues: CANTQGVNGELFF.

This chain uses TRBV2 with TRBJ2-7, with D hard to call. The CDR3 runs to 12 residues. The ends were cut back, 2 bases at V and 3 bases at J, with 5 bases in the middle. Germline lookup yields CDR1 SNHLY and CDR2 FYNNEI. In nucleotides, the CDR3 is TGTGCCAGCAGTGAACCACTCTACGAGCAGTACTTC. This encodes CASSEPLYEQYF.

The V call is TRBV2, the J call TRBJ1-1; the D gene is possibly TRBD1 (5 bases). Trimming shortened V by 4 bases and J by 5 bases, and 11 bases separated the two germline ends. The CDR3 is made up of 13 amino acids. CDR1 and CDR2 from the germline V gene are SNHLY and FYNNEI. CDR3: CASSGGSLTEAFF. CDR3 coding DNA: TGTGCCAGCAGTGGGGGCAGTCTAACTGAAGCTTTCTTT.

The chain couples TRBV19 to TRBJ2-3; 11 bases fit TRBD2. CDR1 and CDR2 from the germline V gene are LNHDA and SQIVND (reference sequence). The CDR3 has 16 amino acids. With V trimmed by 5 bases and J by 4 bases, 8 bases remained unmatched. CDR3 DNA sequence: TGTGCCAGTAGTTCCCGACTAGCGGGGCCAGCAGATACGCAGTATTTT. Translation: CASSSRLAGPADTQYF.

This clone was seen a single time. The J gene is TRBJ1-4, the V gene TRBV28, with 7 nucleotides matching TRBD1. The germline gives CDR1 MDHEN, CDR2 SYDVKM. V shed 3 bases and J 6 bases; nucleotides not matched to a gene: 4. The length of the CDR3 is 14 residues. CDR3 sequence: CASSLTGLYEKLFF. The CDR3 coding sequence is TGTGCCAGCAGTTTGACAGGGCTTTATGAAAAACTGTTTTTT.

The V gene is TRBV2, the J gene TRBJ1-5; no clear D gene. Germline loops: CDR1 SNHLY, CDR2 FYNNEI. The CDR3 is made up of 14 amino acids. V lost 6 bases to trimming and J lost 4 bases, with 13 bases between them. The CDR3, as DNA: TGTGCCAGCAGGGAGGACTTAGGGAATCAGCCCCAGCATTTT. Its translation: CASREDLGNQPQHF.

The rearrangement links TRBV3-1 (or the pseudogene TRBV3-2) to TRBJ1-2; TRBD1 agrees at 11 bases. After removal of 5 bases from V and 8 bases from J, the junction contained 7 bases not matched to a gene. The CDR3 has 14 amino acids. Germline CDR1 and CDR2: LGHDT and YNNKEL (reference sequence). In DNA, the CDR3 is TGTGCCAGCAGCTCCGGACAGGGGGCGGGAGGCTACACCTTC. Amino acids: CASSSGQGAGGYTF.

The chain is built from TRBV28 and TRBJ2-7; 12 bases align to TRBD2. The V segment lost 4 bases and the J segment 3 bases; nucleotides outside the gene matches: 10. This CDR3 contains 17 residues. Germline V lookup: CDR1 MDHEN, CDR2 SYDVKM. Here the CDR3 DNA reads TGTGCCAGCAGTTCCGCAAGGGAGACTAGCGGGAGCTACGAGCAGTACTTC. Translating it yields CASSSARETSGSYEQYF.